The 10 T cell receptor beta chains below all came from one sample that was sequenced in a study of cytomegalovirus exposure and HLA in healthy donors. A multiplex PCR was run with 60 Vbeta primers and 13 Jbeta primers. Clones were read by immunoSEQ multiplex PCR, and TCRdb kept only the in-frame ones, dropping some. The table lists some 69,000 clones, around 80% of them singletons, with less than 3.5% in the top ten. Sequencing used PBMCs. These receptor sequences come from a woman aged 30 to 39 in good health and CMV-seronegative.

The chain is built from TRBV13 and TRBJ2-3; D is unclear. Trimming took off 5 bases at V and 1 base at J, with 10 bases between the two ends. The CDR3 consists of 14 residues. CDR1 is PRHDT, CDR2 FYEKMQ, per germline (reference sequence). The CDR3: CASSRVAGTDTQYF. CDR3 nucleotide sequence: TGTGCCAGCAGCCGGGTTGCGGGCACAGATACGCAGTATTTT.

The CDR3 reads CASSLNRGAYEQYF. The CDR3, as DNA: TGTGCCAGCAGTTTAAACAGGGGTGCCTACGAGCAGTACTTC. This chain uses TRBV27 with TRBJ2-7, with TRBD1 matching over 7 bases. Germline loops: CDR1 MNHEY, CDR2 SMNVEV (reference sequence). The CDR3 is made up of 14 amino acids. V lost 2 bases to trimming and J lost 2 bases; unmatched junction nucleotides: 3.

The table lists this clone with a count of one. The chain joins TRBV6-1 to TRBJ2-2; a weak D match, TRBD1 (6 bases). CDR3 length equals 17 residues. Per the germline V gene, CDR1 is MNHNS and CDR2 is SASEGT. V lost 4 bases, J lost 0 bases, and 15 bases lay in between. CDR3 nucleotides: TGTGCCAGCAGTGGAAGCCCCGACAGGCCGAACACCGGGGAGCTGTTTTTT. Translated: CASSGSPDRPNTGELFF.

The V and J genes are TRBV30 and TRBJ1-5, with TRBD1 as a possible D gene (6 bases). Germline V gene data show CDR1 as GTSNPN and CDR2 as SVGIG (reference sequence). This CDR3 is 14 amino acids long. V lost 5 bases and J lost 1, with 12 bases in between. Written as DNA, the CDR3 is TGTGCCTGGTCCGGGACATCAAGCAATCAGCCCCAGCATTTT. Translating gives CAWSGTSSNQPQHF.

The rearrangement uses TRBV6-5 and TRBJ1-2, with 10 bases fitting TRBD1. Trimming cost V 2 bases and J 3 bases; bases outside gene matches: 3. The V gene's germline CDR1 is MNHEY and CDR2 SVGAGI. The CDR3 consists of 15 residues. The CDR3: CASSYGDRGHYGYTF. CDR3 coding DNA: TGTGCCAGCAGTTACGGCGACAGGGGGCACTATGGCTACACCTTC.

This chain connects TRBV6-5 to TRBJ1-1; D is unresolved. The CDR3 is made up of 13 amino acids. V lost 2 bases to trimming and J lost 5 bases, with 9 bases between them. Germline loops: CDR1 MNHEY, CDR2 SVGAGI. The CDR3, as DNA: TGTGCCAGCAGTTACATCGGGGATACTGAAGCTTTCTTT. The encoded protein is CASSYIGDTEAFF.

CDR3 in DNA: TGTGCCAGCAGCTTATTAAGGAGGGCAGATACGCAGTATTTT. It translates to CASSLLRRADTQYF. The V call is TRBV7-2, the J call TRBJ2-3, with D possibly being TRBD2 (6 bases). The CDR3 contains 14 residues. Trimming cost V 2 bases and J 4 bases, with 10 bases left between them. Germline CDR1 and CDR2: SGHTA and FQGNSA.

The chain joins TRBV12-5 to TRBJ1-1; the match to TRBD1 covers 7 bases. The CDR3 length is 15 residues. CDR1 is LGHNT and CDR2 is FRNRAP in the germline V gene. With V trimmed by 3 bases and J by 0 bases, 4 bases remained unmatched. The CDR3 sequence is CASGLRGQLNTEAFF. In DNA, the CDR3 is TGTGCTAGTGGTTTAAGGGGACAGCTGAACACTGAAGCTTTCTTT.

The chain employs TRBV7-9 and TRBJ2-1, with 8 bases that match TRBD2. From germline, CDR1 is SEHNR and CDR2 FQNEAQ (reference sequence). This CDR3 is 15 amino acids long. The trim removed 5 bases at V and 0 bases at J, leaving 3 bases unmatched. CDR3 bases: TGTGCCAGCAGCCGGGAGGGGAGCTCCTACAATGAGCAGTTCTTC. Protein sequence: CASSREGSSYNEQFF.

V is TRBV7-2 and J is TRBJ2-1; 10 bases fit TRBD2. The V gene's germline CDR1 is SGHTA and CDR2 FQGNSA. The junction had 3 bases not matched to a gene; V was cut back by 1 base and J by 6 bases. The CDR3 is 15 amino acids. CDR3 DNA sequence: TGTGCCAGCAGCTTAGGGCTAGCGGGGGTCAATGAGCAGTTCTTC. Translation: CASSLGLAGVNEQFF.